A selection of T cell receptor beta chains follows, all from one sample in a study of blood T cells in healthy people across ages. One entry per CDR3 protein results from TCRdb running MiXCR on the 5' RACE reads. The sample lists about 830,000 distinct CDR3 sequences, approximately 67% seen once, with about a quarter in the top ten. Sample: blood. These receptors were obtained from a man aged 25-40 years in good health. Both conserved end residues are part of each CDR3. The D gene is left open where the match is weak. Where a row states a size, it is once, few, many or the class of an expanded clone; other rows omit it.

clone_size j_call v_call d_call cdr3_aa cdr3_nt
- TRBJ2-1 TRBV7-3 - CASSAEPITNEQFF TGTGCCAGCAGCGCCGAACCGATAACGAATGAGCAGTTCTTC
- TRBJ2-7 TRBV27 - CASSRSRDTTEQYF TGTGCCAGCAGTCGGAGCCGGGACACTACGGAGCAGTACTTC
- TRBJ2-3 TRBV20-1 TRBD1 CSVRGHSTDTQYF TGCAGTGTCAGGGGGCACAGCACAGATACGCAGTATTTT
few TRBJ2-5 TRBV29-1 - CSVEQQEETQYF TGCAGCGTTGAACAACAGGAAGAGACCCAGTACTTC
once TRBJ2-7 TRBV27 TRBD2 CASRVSGGLSYEQYF TGTGCCAGCAGAGTTTCGGGGGGGCTCTCCTACGAGCAGTACTTC
- TRBJ1-4 TRBV14 - CASSQDDPFGQGGDEKLFF TGTGCCAGCAGCCAAGATGATCCCTTTGGGCAGGGAGGAGATGAAAAACTGTTTTTT
few TRBJ2-7 TRBV20-1 TRBD2 CSASNGGASYEQYF TGCAGTGCTAGTAACGGGGGGGCCTCCTACGAGCAGTACTTC
- TRBJ2-7 TRBV6-6 TRBD1 CASSSGQGLSEQYF TGTGCCAGCAGTTCCGGACAGGGTTTAAGCGAGCAGTACTTC
- TRBJ2-7 TRBV28 TRBD1 CASSSAGTGGEQYF TGTGCCAGCAGTTCGGCCGGGACAGGGGGCGAGCAGTACTTC
many TRBJ2-1 TRBV5-1 - CASSLNNEQFF TGTGCCAGCAGCCTTAACAATGAGCAGTTCTTC
few TRBJ1-6 TRBV25-1 TRBD1 CASSPPGQDGSPLHF TGTGCCAGCAGTCCACCGGGACAGGACGGTTCACCCCTCCACTTT